This passage covers 17 T cell receptor beta chains from one sample sequenced in a study of regulatory T cells in long-lasting Graves disease (dated by TCRdb to the early 2020s). The time point label on this specimen signifies: persistent/refractory GD, antithyroid drugs over 5 years with positive TRAb. For both TCR sequencing and RNA sequencing, RNA was extracted from PBMCs in TRIzol. The library was prepared using multiplex PCR. TCRdb shows the sequencer as Illumina HiSeq 4000. CDR3 regions were amplified by Arm-PCR with iRepertoire HTBI primers to construct TCR beta libraries. TCRdb trimmed public reads at Q25 via fastp, called clones via MiXCR and kept in-frame beta chains. CDR3 protein sequences are deduplicated, and each keeps its most common genes and DNA. Here the sample has some 370,000 distinct CDR3 sequences; 20% to 25% occur a single time. The top ten hold less than 25% of the sample. The starting material was peripheral blood mononuclear cells (PBMCs), obtained when the disease was refractory, from a patient treated with antithyroid drugs. The receptors stem from a female donor with Graves disease.

The chain carries TRBV6-2 or TRBV6-3 and TRBJ2-2, with TRBD2 matching over 12 bases. Unmatched junction bases numbered 11, after V lost 5 bases and J lost 7 bases. The length of the CDR3 is 17 residues. Germline V lookup: CDR1 MNHEY, CDR2 SVGEGT. The CDR3 DNA reads as TGTGCCAGCAGTGCTTTACTACTAGCGGGAGGAGGCGGGGAGCTGTTTTTT. Its protein product is CASSALLLAGGGGELFF.

The chain is built from TRBV10-3 and TRBJ1-1, with unresolved D. This CDR3 contains 13 residues. Trimming removed 8 bases from V and 1 base from J, with 11 bases in between. In germline, CDR1 is ENHRY, CDR2 SYGVKD. CDR3 bases: TGTGCCATCCTCCGGGCAGCGAACACTGAAGCTTTCTTT. It translates to CAILRAANTEAFF.

In this sample, this clonotype turned up once. V gene TRBV20-1 combines with J gene TRBJ1-5; TRBD1 might be the D (5 bases). Germline V CDR1 and CDR2: DFQATT, SNEGSKA (reference sequence). CDR3 length equals 14 residues. V lost 1 base, J lost 0 bases, and 7 bases lay in between. The CDR3 nucleotides are TGCAGTGCTAGAGCGGGGGGTAGCAATCAGCCCCAGCATTTT. Translation gives CSARAGGSNQPQHF.

The chain joins TRBV19 to TRBJ1-1; 8 bases match TRBD1. J was trimmed by 10 bases and V by 7 bases; bases with no gene match: 11. This CDR3 has 13 amino acids. CDR1 is LNHDA, CDR2 SQIVND, per germline (reference sequence). The CDR3 loop is CASKSGTGVPAFF. The DNA for the CDR3 is TGTGCCAGTAAATCCGGGACAGGCGTCCCAGCTTTCTTT.

CDR3 region: CASSLGQGAQGEQFF. The DNA of the CDR3 is TGTGCCAGCAGCCTGGGACAGGGGGCGCAAGGCGAGCAGTTCTTC. This chain joins TRBV3-1 and TRBJ2-5; 12 nucleotides align to TRBD1. Matching the DNA end better, TRBJ2-1 makes the J call doubtful. From germline, CDR1 is LGHDT and CDR2 YNNKEL (reference sequence). The CDR3 consists of 15 residues.

Comments on this clonotype: One end of the junction does not line up with germline, which may come from a read error. The rearrangement joins TRBV27 to TRBJ2-1; a weak D match, TRBD2 (6 bases). The CDR3 runs to 14 residues. Per the germline V gene, CDR1 is MNHEY and CDR2 is SMNVEV (reference sequence). CDR3 coding DNA: TGTGCCAGCAGTTTTGGGGGGTCCTACAATGAGCGGTTCTTC. This encodes CASSFGGSYNERFF.

As to this clonotype: Being one base from a much bigger clone, this may be a read error. The rearrangement links TRBV7-2 to TRBJ1-1, with 8 bases aligning to TRBD1. This CDR3 comprises 16 residues. V dropped 3 bases and J dropped 4; count of bases not matched to a gene: 10. CDR1 and CDR2 (germline): SGHTA, FQGNSA. CDR3 nucleotide sequence: TGTGCCAGCAGCTTTTTACAGGGGGTAGCTGTCACTGAAGCTTTCTTT. It codes for CASSFLQGVAVTEAFF.

Many counts were recorded for this clonotype. J is TRBJ1-4 and V is TRBV13; weak D call: TRBD1 (5 bases). The V end was cut by 5 bases, the J end by 7 bases, with 20 bases between. CDR1 and CDR2 (germline): PRHDT, FYEKMQ (reference sequence). There are 16 residues in the CDR3. CDR3 residues: CASSPWVPGLSEKLFF. The CDR3 coding sequence is TGTGCCAGCAGCCCATGGGTCCCGGGGCTAAGTGAAAAACTGTTTTTT.

The table lists this clonotype with many counts. V and J are TRBV30 and TRBJ1-1, with D perhaps matching TRBD1 (5 bases). The ends were cut back, 2 bases at V and 0 bases at J, with 10 bases in the middle. The CDR3 totals 14 residues. Looked up from germline, CDR1 is GTSNPN and CDR2 is SVGIG (reference sequence). Written as DNA, the CDR3 is TGTGCCTGGAGTCCCAGGGTCGTGAACACTGAAGCTTTCTTT. It specifies CAWSPRVVNTEAFF.

This chain links TRBV30 with TRBJ1-2; D is perhaps TRBD1 (5 bases). The germline gives CDR1 GTSNPN, CDR2 SVGIG (reference sequence). The V end was cut by 5 bases, the J end by 4 bases, with 11 bases between. The length of the CDR3 is 12 residues. The CDR3 DNA is TGTGCCTGGGCCGGGACCCCCTATGGCTACACCTTC. Encoded protein: CAWAGTPYGYTF.

This clonotype was recorded at least ten times. The chain employs TRBV12-3 or TRBV12-4 and TRBJ1-5, with D hard to call. Trimming removed 5 bases at V and 1 base at J, with 12 bases between. The CDR3 has 15 amino acids. The CDR3 region is CASSPGEVSNQPQHF. The CDR3 DNA reads as TGTGCCAGCAGTCCTGGGGAAGTCAGCAATCAGCCCCAGCATTTT.

In its sample, this clonotype was seen many times. This rearrangement joins TRBV18 to TRBJ2-7; D may match TRBD1 or TRBD2 (5 bases each). The CDR3 contains 14 residues. Germline loops: CDR1 KGHSH, CDR2 LQKENI. V lost 3 bases and J lost 2, with 11 bases in between. The CDR3 DNA sequence: TGTGCCAGCTCACCTACGGGGCCTACCTACGAGCAGTACTTC. Translation: CASSPTGPTYEQYF. Combining the CDR3 with reference TRBV18 and TRBJ2-7 gives the whole variable domain NAGVMQNPRHLVRRRGQEARLRCSPMKGHSHVYWYRQLPEEGLKFMVYLQKENIIDESGMPKERFSAEFPKEGPSILRIQQVVRGDSAAYFCASSPTGPTYEQYFGPGTRLTVT.

The chain links TRBV7-2 to TRBJ2-7, with D maybe TRBD2 (6 bases). Germline V gene data show CDR1 as SGHTA and CDR2 as FQGNSA. The V gene lost 0 bases and the J gene lost 3 bases, with 12 bases spanning the gap. The CDR3 contains 15 residues. The CDR3 bases are TGTGCCAGCAGCTTAGCGCACCGGGAGTACTACGAGCAGTACTTC. Amino acid sequence: CASSLAHREYYEQYF.

This clonotype occurred a few times. The rearrangement uses TRBV6-2 or TRBV6-3 and TRBJ2-7; unclear D gene. The CDR3 loop spans 15 amino acids. V lost 3 bases to trimming and J lost 2 bases, with 14 bases between them. Germline V gene data show CDR1 as MNHEY and CDR2 as SVGEGT. CDR3: CASSYKEEPPYEQYF. The CDR3 bases are TGTGCCAGCAGTTATAAAGAGGAGCCCCCCTACGAGCAGTACTTC.

This clonotype is a singleton in its sample. V is TRBV12-3 or TRBV12-4 and J is TRBJ1-1; tentatively, D is TRBD1 (5 bases). With 7 bases removed from V and 5 bases from J, the gap between germline ends came to 17 bases. This CDR3 region has 14 residues. CDR3 coding DNA: TGTGCCAGCACCGGGGACGGTAGATCAACTGAAGCTTTCTTT. Its translation is CASTGDGRSTEAFF.

In regard to this clonotype: This may be a read error, as it is one base from a much larger clone. The V call is TRBV28, the J call TRBJ1-1; D not resolved. Deletions cut 10 bases from V and 1 base from J, with 16 bases between. Looked up from germline, CDR1 is MDHEN and CDR2 is SYDVKM. This CDR3 is built from 14 residues. The CDR3 sequence: CANRPRDSNTEAFF. The CDR3 coding sequence is TGTGCCAACAGACCCCGGGATTCGAACACTGAAGCTTTCTTT.

The sample holds many counts of this clonotype. The gene calls are TRBV7-9 and TRBJ2-4; D is perhaps TRBD1 (5 bases). The germline V gene encodes CDR1 SEHNR and CDR2 FQNEAQ (reference sequence). The CDR3 is 13 residues long. Trimming pared 4 bases from V and 9 bases from J, leaving 13 bases between. In nucleotides, the CDR3 is TGTGCCAGCAGCTCGAGTGACAGTCCCATTCAGTACTTC. Amino acid sequence: CASSSSDSPIQYF.